These 22 T cell receptor beta chains share one sample of origin, sequenced in a study of T cell responses to AZD1222 COVID-19 vaccine. Here immunoSEQ multiplex PCR was the method, and the copy in TCRdb shows in-frame clones only, minus some. The table has approximately 140,000 clones, 93% seen once. The source was peripheral blood, collected on day 0 of AZD1222 vaccination. Every receptor here comes from an adult in good health.

A single count supports this clone. The chain carries TRBV5-8 and TRBJ2-7; possibly TRBD1 for D (5 bases). Trimming removed 4 bases from V and 6 bases from J, with 14 bases in between. The CDR3 consists of 13 residues. CDR1 and CDR2 from the germline V gene are SGHTS and YDEGEE. The CDR3 reads CASSTDSFGEQYF. CDR3 nucleotides: TGTGCCAGCAGCACCGACAGCTTTGGCGAGCAGTACTTC.

The gene calls are TRBV12-3 or TRBV12-4 and TRBJ1-2, with no clear D. The V gene lost 3 bases and the J gene lost 7 bases, with 12 bases spanning the gap. The CDR3 runs 13 residues. The CDR3 loop is CASSFAGNGGYTF. The CDR3 nucleotides are TGTGCCAGCAGTTTCGCGGGAAATGGTGGCTACACCTTC.

The V and J genes are TRBV6-6 and TRBJ1-5; D not resolved. The CDR3 contains 13 residues. V was cut by 4 bases and J by 5 bases, with 9 bases left in between. Germline values: CDR1 MNHNY, CDR2 SVGAGI (reference sequence). The CDR3 DNA is TGTGCCAGCAGTTTGAGGGCCCATCAGCCCCAGCATTTT. Encoded protein: CASSLRAHQPQHF.

The chain carries TRBV6-5 and TRBJ2-2; D gene unclear. This CDR3 is 15 amino acids long. Germline V lookup: CDR1 MNHEY, CDR2 SVGAGI. With 6 bases removed from V and 5 bases from J, the gap between germline ends came to 16 bases. The CDR3, as DNA: TGTGCCAGCAGCTTAAGTCAAGGGCCTACCGGGGAGCTGTTTTTT. It translates to CASSLSQGPTGELFF.

The chain is built from TRBV6-5 and TRBJ1-6, with D hard to call. V was shortened by 0 bases and J by 7 bases, with 7 bases between the two germline ends. This CDR3 contains 14 residues. CDR1 is MNHEY and CDR2 is SVGAGI in the germline V gene. CDR3 protein: CASSYSARNSPLHF. CDR3 in DNA: TGTGCCAGCAGTTACTCGGCTCGGAATTCACCCCTCCACTTT.

The genes are TRBV5-1 and TRBJ2-1; no clear D gene. Trimming left V 2 bases short and J 10 bases short, with 10 bases between. The CDR3 runs to 12 residues. Looked up from germline, CDR1 is SGHRS and CDR2 is YFSETQ. CDR3 DNA sequence: TGCGCCAGCAGCTTTATTATAGGGGAGCAGTTCTTC. This codes for CASSFIIGEQFF.

The chain joins TRBV6-5 to TRBJ1-2; D is perhaps TRBD1 (6 bases). There are 14 residues in the CDR3. Germline values: CDR1 MNHEY, CDR2 SVGAGI. V was cut by 1 base and J by 8 bases, with 14 bases left in between. CDR3 amino acids: CASSYFRGIGGYTF. CDR3 in DNA: TGTGCCAGCAGTTACTTCAGGGGAATTGGAGGCTACACCTTC.

The chain links TRBV5-4 to TRBJ2-7, with TRBD1 matching 8 bases. The CDR3 contains 16 residues. J lost 5 bases, V lost 4 bases, and 14 bases had no gene match. The germline V gene has CDR1 SGHNT and CDR2 YYREEE (reference sequence). CDR3 loop: CASSKLPGTGFHEQYF. In DNA, the CDR3 is TGTGCCAGCAGCAAACTGCCCGGGACAGGATTCCACGAGCAGTACTTC.

This chain links TRBV7-8 with TRBJ2-7; D tentatively fits TRBD1 or TRBD2 (5 bases each). CDR1 is SGHVS and CDR2 is FQNEAQ in the germline V gene. The CDR3 consists of 14 residues. Trimming shortened V by 5 bases and J by 2 bases, and 13 bases separated the two germline ends. CDR3 amino acids: CASSLRDHTYEQYF. In DNA form, the CDR3 reads TGTGCCAGCAGCCTCCGGGACCATACCTACGAGCAGTACTTC.

The chain is built from TRBV7-6 and TRBJ1-5; D not certain. The CDR3 sequence is 15 residues long. The V end lost 5 bases, the J end lost 3 bases, and 14 bases lay between the germline ends. The V gene's germline CDR1 is SGHVS and CDR2 FNYEAQ. The CDR3 here is CASSIGPGLNQPQHF. The CDR3 DNA reads as TGTGCCAGCAGCATAGGTCCGGGTCTCAATCAGCCCCAGCATTTT.

J is TRBJ2-1 and V is TRBV19, with 10 bases identical to TRBD1. CDR1 and CDR2 (germline): LNHDA, SQIVND (reference sequence). V lost 4 bases and J lost 4; bases outside the gene matches: 7. This CDR3 has 16 amino acids. The CDR3 here is CASSTRPGQGYNEQFF. Here the CDR3 DNA reads TGTGCCAGTAGTACGAGACCGGGACAGGGGTACAATGAGCAGTTCTTC.

The chain carries TRBV7-2 and TRBJ2-1; no clear D gene. This CDR3 spans 14 amino acids. Trimming cost V 4 bases and J 6 bases, with 13 bases left between them. CDR1 is SGHTA and CDR2 is FQGNSA in the germline V gene. The CDR3 region is CASSSGPLGNEQFF. The CDR3 nucleotides are TGTGCCAGCAGCTCCGGGCCCCTAGGCAATGAGCAGTTCTTC.

The table lists this clone with a count of one. The chain couples TRBV3-1 (or the pseudogene TRBV3-2) to TRBJ1-1; D is undetermined. V was trimmed by 4 bases and J by 0 bases, leaving 21 bases between them. The CDR3 spans 18 residues. Germline CDR1 is LGHDT and CDR2 is YNNKEL (reference sequence). The CDR3 spells CASSPLGLRRTLNTEAFF. The CDR3 coding sequence is TGTGCCAGCAGCCCCCTCGGACTACGGCGAACTTTGAACACTGAAGCTTTCTTT.

The rearrangement links TRBV19 to TRBJ1-2, with a possible D match to TRBD1 (6 bases). Deletions cut 5 bases from V and 3 bases from J, with 13 bases between. The CDR3 has 14 amino acids. From germline, CDR1 is LNHDA and CDR2 SQIVND (reference sequence). CDR3: CASSGEQGDYGYTF. The CDR3 coding sequence is TGTGCCAGTAGTGGAGAACAGGGTGACTATGGCTACACCTTC.

The CDR3 DNA is TGTGCCTGGAGGGGGACGGGCACAGATACGCAGTATTTT. As protein: CAWRGTGTDTQYF. V gene TRBV30 combines with J gene TRBJ2-3, with D possibly being TRBD1 or TRBD2 (5 bases each). In germline, CDR1 is GTSNPN, CDR2 SVGIG (reference sequence). Trimming removed 3 bases at V and 1 base at J, with 8 bases between. The CDR3 extends over 13 amino acids.

The chain recombines TRBV29-1 with TRBJ1-4; a weak D match, TRBD1 (6 bases). Trimming left V 0 bases short and J 8 bases short, with 16 bases between. Germline loops: CDR1 SQVTM, CDR2 ANQGSEA. This CDR3 region has 15 residues. The DNA of the CDR3 is TGCAGCGTTGAAGATTACGGGACTACAGGGGAAAAACTGTTTTTT. It specifies CSVEDYGTTGEKLFF.

The chain employs TRBV6-5 and TRBJ1-1; perhaps TRBD1 as D (6 bases). Germline V gene lookup returns CDR1 MNHEY and CDR2 SVGAGI. The CDR3 spans 13 residues. V was cut by 2 bases and J by 6 bases, with 10 bases left in between. The CDR3 DNA follows: TGTGCCAGCAGTTACAAGAGGGGGGCTGAAGCTTTCTTT. It codes for CASSYKRGAEAFF.

The rearrangement joins TRBV10-3 to TRBJ1-6, with 7 bases fitting TRBD1. The germline gives CDR1 ENHRY, CDR2 SYGVKD. This CDR3 contains 14 residues. The ends lost 7 bases at V and 7 bases at J; junction bases unmatched: 7. CDR3 region: CAIKRQGGNSPLHF. The CDR3 DNA is TGTGCCATCAAGCGACAGGGAGGGAATTCACCCCTCCACTTT.

The V call is TRBV19, the J call TRBJ1-2; 8 bases are shared with TRBD1. Germline loops: CDR1 LNHDA, CDR2 SQIVND (reference sequence). J lost 7 bases, V lost 1 base, and 11 bases had no gene match. The CDR3 extends over 16 amino acids. DNA of the CDR3: TGTGCCAGTAGTATAGGTAGACAGGGGAGCGTTTTTGGCTACACCTTC. Translation: CASSIGRQGSVFGYTF.

The chain carries TRBV5-6 and TRBJ1-6; D remains ambiguous. Trimming took 0 bases from V and 7 from J, leaving 2 bases between them. The CDR3 totals 12 residues. The germline gives CDR1 SGHDT, CDR2 YYEEEE. The CDR3 sequence is CASSLGNSPLHF. The CDR3 coding sequence is TGTGCCAGCAGCTTGGGGAATTCACCCCTCCACTTT. The full variable domain, with the rest looked up from reference TRBV5-6 and TRBJ1-6, is DAGVTQSPTHLIKTRGQQVTLRCSPKSGHDTVSWYQQALGQGPQFIFQYYEEEERQRGNFPDRFSGHQFPNYSSELNVNALLLGDSALYLCASSLGNSPLHFGNGTRLTVT.

The chain links TRBV30 to TRBJ2-7; the D is unclear. The germline V gene has CDR1 GTSNPN and CDR2 SVGIG (reference sequence). Trimming took off 1 base at V and 4 bases at J, with 8 bases between the two ends. The CDR3 has 12 amino acids. CDR3 loop: CAWSETRYEQYF. Written as DNA, the CDR3 is TGTGCCTGGAGTGAAACCCGATACGAGCAGTACTTC.

CDR3 DNA sequence: TGCAGTGCTAGTCCGGTGGGGTTGGGCAATCAGCCCCAGCATTTT. Protein product: CSASPVGLGNQPQHF. The chain joins TRBV20-1 to TRBJ1-5; no clear D. The V and J ends lost 3 bases and 2 bases respectively, with 14 bases between them. CDR1 is DFQATT and CDR2 is SNEGSKA in the germline V gene (reference sequence). The CDR3 totals 15 residues.